The 13 T cell receptor beta chains below were found in one sample sequenced in a study of Graves' ophthalmopathy and Graves' hyperthyroidism. The authors amplified TCR beta CDR3 regions from RNA transcripts. Second-round multiplex PCR came after first-round RT-PCR with HTBI primers. TCRdb redid the calling of the multiplex PCR reads with MiXCR, one entry per CDR3 protein. The sample gives just over 400,000 distinct CDR3 sequences, 20% to 25% of which show up once; under 3% is in the top ten. Source material: peripheral blood. The receptors come from a woman aged 18-29 years with stable Graves' hyperthyroidism.

This clonotype appeared many times. For the CDR3, the DNA is TGTGCCAGCAGTCTTCCATTCAACAATGAGCAGTTCTTC. This encodes CASSLPFNNEQFF. V is TRBV12-3 or TRBV12-4 and J is TRBJ2-1; D remains unclear. The V gene lost 5 bases and the J gene lost 5 bases, with 10 bases spanning the gap. CDR3 length: 13 amino acids.

At least ten counts were recorded for this clonotype. The chain employs TRBV3-1 and TRBJ1-2; TRBD1 is a possible D gene (6 bases). This CDR3 is built from 15 residues. Trimming shortened V by 0 bases and J by 6 bases, and 14 bases separated the two germline ends. Germline V CDR1 and CDR2: LGHDT, YNNKEL (reference sequence). The CDR3, as DNA: TGTGCCAGCAGCCAAGATCTGGCAGGGGTGAATGGCTACACCTTC. Its protein product is CASSQDLAGVNGYTF.

In its sample, this clonotype was seen many times. V and J are TRBV4-1 and TRBJ2-5, with TRBD2 matching 10 bases. The germline V gene has CDR1 MGHRA and CDR2 YSYEKL. The CDR3 consists of 15 residues. J lost 1 base, V lost 5 bases, and 4 bases had no gene match. The chain's CDR3 is CASSFLAGVQETQYF. CDR3 sequence (DNA): TGCGCCAGCAGCTTTCTAGCGGGAGTCCAAGAGACCCAGTACTTC.

This clonotype was observed many times. The rearrangement uses TRBV6-5 and TRBJ2-7; 7 positions match TRBD1. V lost 6 bases to trimming and J lost 3 bases; unmatched junction nucleotides: 2. CDR3 size: 12 residues. Germline-derived CDR1 and CDR2 are MNHEY and SVGAGI. CDR3 sequence: CASRPGGYEQYF. CDR3 nucleotides: TGTGCCAGCAGGCCAGGGGGCTACGAGCAGTACTTC.

This clonotype was seen repeatedly, ten times or more. The gene calls are TRBV18 and TRBJ2-7, with unresolved D. V dropped 3 bases and J dropped 7 bases, with 13 bases sitting between them. Germline CDR1 KGHSH, CDR2 LQKENI. The CDR3 runs to 13 residues. CDR3 region: CASSPGPVREQYF. CDR3 in DNA: TGTGCCAGCTCACCGGGTCCAGTTCGGGAGCAGTACTTC.

This clonotype was seen a handful of times. The chain combines TRBV12-3 or TRBV12-4 with TRBJ2-5; 7 positions match TRBD2. J was trimmed by 5 bases and V by 2 bases; bases with no gene match: 11. This CDR3 region has 16 residues. CDR3 residues: CASSLRGSGVGETQYF. In DNA form, the CDR3 reads TGTGCCAGCAGTTTAAGAGGGAGCGGGGTCGGGGAGACCCAGTACTTC.

The rearrangement joins TRBV6-9 to TRBJ2-7, with a tentative D call TRBD1 (6 bases). CDR1 and CDR2 (germline): MNHGY, SVAAGI. The CDR3 is 15 residues long. The V end lost 4 bases, the J end lost 1 base, and 14 bases lay between the germline ends. The CDR3 loop reads CASSSLRDNSYEQYF. Written as DNA, the CDR3 is TGTGCCAGCAGTTCTCTCCGGGACAATTCCTACGAGCAGTACTTC.

The chain uses TRBV12-3 or TRBV12-4 and TRBJ1-5; D is perhaps TRBD1 (5 bases). V shed 2 bases and J shed 2 bases, with 10 bases lying between them. This CDR3 comprises 15 residues. Here the CDR3 reads CASSLKGVGNQPQHF. The CDR3 DNA reads TGTGCCAGCAGTTTAAAAGGGGTAGGCAATCAGCCCCAGCATTTT.

The table lists this clonotype with many counts. CDR3 residues: CASRTGNNYGYTF. CDR3 coding DNA: TGTGCCAGCAGGACGGGAAATAACTATGGCTACACCTTC. V gene TRBV27 combines with J gene TRBJ1-2; no firm D call. CDR1 is MNHEY and CDR2 is SMNVEV in the germline V gene (reference sequence). The length of the CDR3 is 13 residues. Deletions cut 6 bases from V and 1 base from J, with 9 bases between.

This clonotype occurred many times. V and J are TRBV5-1 and TRBJ1-1, with no clear D. Germline assignment: CDR1 SGHRS and CDR2 YFSETQ. The CDR3 has 14 amino acids. Trimming cost V 5 bases and J 1 base, with 12 bases left between them. CDR3 nucleotides: TGCGCCAGCAGTTCCAGACACCAGAACACTGAAGCTTTCTTT. As protein: CASSSRHQNTEAFF.

There are many counts of this clonotype. The chain carries TRBV19 and TRBJ1-2; D is unresolved. The CDR3 runs to 13 residues. The V gene's germline CDR1 is LNHDA and CDR2 SQIVND (reference sequence). The ends were cut back, 2 bases at V and 8 bases at J, with 12 bases in the middle. CDR3 in amino acids: CASSISAPPGYTF. The CDR3 nucleotides read TGTGCCAGTAGTATATCGGCACCGCCAGGCTACACCTTC.

This clonotype appeared many times. The chain is built from TRBV12-3 or TRBV12-4 and TRBJ2-7; D is undetermined. Trimming took off 3 bases at V and 7 bases at J, with 13 bases between the two ends. This CDR3 has 13 amino acids. CDR3 region: CASSFKSRVEQYF. CDR3 DNA: TGTGCCAGCAGTTTTAAGAGTCGGGTAGAGCAGTACTTC.

This clonotype was seen only a few times. Being one base from a much bigger clone, this may be a read error. The final CDR3 position lacks the conserved phenylalanine or tryptophan, pointing to a likely read error. This chain joins TRBV20-1 and TRBJ2-5; 10 bases agree with TRBD2. This CDR3 region has 16 residues. CDR1 and CDR2 (germline): DFQATT, SNEGSKA (reference sequence). The V and J ends lost 0 bases and 5 bases, in that order; junction bases with no gene match: 9. CDR3 loop: CSARDTLAGDRETQYL. The CDR3 DNA is TGCAGTGCTAGAGATACCCTAGCGGGAGATCGGGAGACCCAGTACCTC.